The 17 T cell receptor beta chains presented below share a single source sample, sequenced in a study of T cell responses to AZD1222 COVID-19 vaccine. Libraries were prepared by immunoSEQ multiplex PCR; TCRdb keeps only in-frame clonotypes and omits some of them. The table includes more than 250,000 clones, approximately 93% detected once. This specimen was peripheral blood, taken on day 0 of AZD1222 vaccination. The origin of the receptors is an adult in good health.

This clone was seen a single time. V gene TRBV2 combines with J gene TRBJ2-3; D unclear. Germline V gives CDR1 SNHLY, CDR2 FYNNEI. This CDR3 region has 12 residues. Trimming removed 4 bases at V and 2 bases at J, with 4 bases between. CDR3 in amino acids: CASSGVTDTQYF. In nucleotides, the CDR3 is TGTGCCAGCAGTGGAGTCACAGATACGCAGTATTTT.

The genes are TRBV3-1 (or the pseudogene TRBV3-2) and TRBJ2-3; TRBD2 matches 7 bases. V shed 5 bases, J shed 0 bases, and the junction held 8 bases outside the gene matches. CDR1 and CDR2 (germline): LGHDT, YNNKEL (reference sequence). The CDR3 has 16 amino acids. The CDR3 spells CASSGWRGTSTDTQYF. In nucleotides, the CDR3 is TGTGCCAGCAGCGGTTGGCGGGGGACTAGCACAGATACGCAGTATTTT.

The rearrangement joins TRBV4-1 to TRBJ2-1, with D possibly being TRBD2 (6 bases). CDR3 length: 14 residues. V lost 1 base to trimming and J lost 10 bases, with 14 bases between them. CDR1 and CDR2 (germline): MGHRA, YSYEKL. CDR3 sequence reads: CASSQAETRQEQFF. The CDR3 region has the DNA TGCGCCAGCAGCCAAGCGGAGACTAGGCAGGAGCAGTTCTTC.

The J gene is TRBJ2-1, the V gene TRBV20-1, with 7 bases that match TRBD1. V was clipped by 3 bases and J by 2 bases; unmatched bases: 4. Germline assignment: CDR1 DFQATT and CDR2 SNEGSKA (reference sequence). The CDR3 runs 14 residues. This chain's CDR3 is CSASPGGPYNEQFF. In DNA, the CDR3 is TGCAGTGCTAGTCCAGGGGGACCCTACAATGAGCAGTTCTTC.

This chain links TRBV2 with TRBJ2-3; 7 bases are shared with TRBD1. From germline, CDR1 is SNHLY and CDR2 FYNNEI. The length of the CDR3 is 15 residues. With 4 bases clipped from V and 0 bases from J, the junction kept 4 bases outside the gene matches. The CDR3 DNA sequence: TGTGCCAGCAGTGGTAGGGACAGAAGCACAGATACGCAGTATTTT. This gives the protein CASSGRDRSTDTQYF.

The J gene is TRBJ1-4, the V gene TRBV21-1; the D segment call TRBD1 is taken from the table without a DNA check. TRBV21-1 is a pseudogene. This CDR3 is 13 amino acids long. CDR3 in amino acids: CASRDRGKEKLFF. As DNA, the CDR3 is TGTGCCAGCCGGGACAGGGGAAAGGAAAAACTGTTTTTT.

This sequence joins TRBV10-2 and TRBJ1-2, with 7 bases fitting TRBD1. Germline CDR1 WSHSY, CDR2 SAAADI. The CDR3 is 12 amino acids. V shed 7 bases, J shed 6 bases, and the junction held 5 bases outside the gene matches. The CDR3 is CASNAGGNGYTF. CDR3 bases: TGCGCCAGCAATGCAGGGGGAAATGGCTACACCTTC.

The chain combines TRBV30 with TRBJ2-3; a possible D gene is TRBD2 (6 bases). This CDR3 has 12 residues. The V end was cut by 3 bases, the J end by 7 bases, with 11 bases between. CDR1 and CDR2 (germline): GTSNPN, SVGIG (reference sequence). This CDR3 reads CAWRGTFNTQYF. The CDR3 DNA is TGTGCCTGGAGGGGGACTTTTAATACGCAGTATTTT. The full variable domain, with the rest looked up from reference TRBV30 and TRBJ2-3, is SQTIHQWPATLVQPVGSPLSLECTVEGTSNPNLYWYRQAAGRGLQLLFYSVGIGQISSEVPQNLSASRPQDRQFILSSKKLLLSDSGFYLCAWRGTFNTQYFGPGTRLTVL.

CDR3 in DNA: TGTGCCAGCAGCTCCCAGGGACCGCTTGTCTCTGGAAACACCATATATTTT. This encodes CASSSQGPLVSGNTIYF. J is TRBJ1-3 and V is TRBV7-9; D is perhaps TRBD1 (5 bases). Between the trimmed V and J ends, which lost 4 bases and 0 bases, there was a span of 16 bases. The CDR3 spans 17 residues. CDR1 and CDR2 from the germline V gene are SEHNR and FQNEAQ (reference sequence).

The sample holds one count of this clone. The rearrangement joins TRBV6-5 to TRBJ2-1; possibly TRBD2 for D (5 bases). Trimming stripped 0 bases from V and 7 bases from J, with 16 bases between. The CDR3 sequence is 16 residues long. Germline V CDR1 and CDR2: MNHEY, SVGAGI. The CDR3 sequence is CASSYSISVVSNEQFF. DNA for the CDR3: TGTGCCAGCAGTTACTCGATTAGCGTGGTCTCTAATGAGCAGTTCTTC.

This clone appeared a few times. This sequence joins TRBV5-1 and TRBJ2-1, with D unclear. The germline V gene has CDR1 SGHRS and CDR2 YFSETQ. Trimming pared 3 bases from V and 7 bases from J, leaving 8 bases between. There are 12 residues in the CDR3. The CDR3 nucleotides are TGCGCCAGCAGCTCTAACTATAATGAGCAGTTCTTC. As protein: CASSSNYNEQFF. Variable domain in full (rest from reference TRBV5-1 and TRBJ2-1): KAGVTQTPRYLIKTRGQQVTLSCSPISGHRSVSWYQQTPGQGLQFLFEYFSETQRNKGNFPGRFSGRQFSNSRSEMNVSTLELGDSALYLCASSSNYNEQFFGPGTRLTVL.

The J gene is TRBJ1-2, the V gene TRBV3-1 (or the pseudogene TRBV3-2); maybe TRBD1 (5 bases). Germline lookup yields CDR1 LGHDT and CDR2 YNNKEL (reference sequence). The V end was cut by 3 bases, the J end by 4 bases, with 12 bases between. The CDR3 runs to 14 residues. CDR3 bases: TGTGCCAGCAGCCAGAGGGGACCGCTCTATGGCTACACCTTC. Its translation: CASSQRGPLYGYTF.

The CDR3 DNA is TGCGCCAGCAGCCAAGACCTACCAAGGACAGGGGGTGAAAAACTGTTTTTT. Encoded protein: CASSQDLPRTGGEKLFF. The chain is built from TRBV4-3 and TRBJ1-4, with 10 bases identical to TRBD1. The CDR3 contains 17 residues. With V trimmed by 0 bases and J by 7 bases, 8 bases remained unmatched. The germline gives CDR1 LGHNA, CDR2 YSLEER.

The chain links TRBV18 to TRBJ1-5; TRBD1 matches at 11 bases. The CDR3 is made up of 14 amino acids. Germline CDR1 reads KGHSH; CDR2 reads LQKENI. Losses at the gene ends were 3 bases for V and 5 bases for J; bases not matched to a gene: 0. Here the CDR3 DNA reads TGTGCCAGCTCACCGGGACAGGGGGATCAGCCCCAGCATTTT. Its protein is CASSPGQGDQPQHF.

A single count supports this clone. The chain couples TRBV18 to TRBJ1-3; D gene unclear. Germline V gene sequence: CDR1 KGHSH, CDR2 LQKENI. The V end was cut by 3 bases, the J end by 4 bases, with 13 bases between. The CDR3 covers 15 residues. The CDR3 sequence is CASSPPKGFGNTIYF. CDR3 nucleotide sequence: TGTGCCAGCTCACCCCCTAAAGGGTTCGGAAACACCATATATTTT. Drawing the rest from reference TRBV18 and TRBJ1-3, the complete variable domain is NAGVMQNPRHLVRRRGQEARLRCSPMKGHSHVYWYRQLPEEGLKFMVYLQKENIIDESGMPKERFSAEFPKEGPSILRIQQVVRGDSAAYFCASSPPKGFGNTIYFGEGSWLTVV.

The gene calls are TRBV7-2 and TRBJ1-3, with D possibly being TRBD1 (5 bases). Trimming shortened V by 5 bases and J by 4 bases, and 18 bases separated the two germline ends. CDR1 is SGHTA and CDR2 is FQGNSA in the germline V gene. This CDR3 contains 16 residues. DNA for the CDR3: TGTGCCAGCAGCCTTAGGGACGGAGTTCCAGGAAACACCATATATTTT. It translates to CASSLRDGVPGNTIYF.

The rearrangement uses TRBV5-6 and TRBJ1-1, with TRBD1 identical over 7 bases. The V gene's germline CDR1 is SGHDT and CDR2 YYEEEE. V lost 0 bases to trimming and J lost 5 bases; unmatched junction nucleotides: 7. The CDR3 runs to 15 residues. The CDR3 DNA reads TGTGCCAGCAGCTTGGCTACAGGGGAATGGACTGAAGCTTTCTTT. As protein: CASSLATGEWTEAFF.